The clone carrying this T cell receptor (beta chain) was seen a handful of times. The target antigen is unknown. Germline lookup yields CDR1 SGHAT and CDR2 FQNNGV. This CDR3 contains 19 residues. V lost 3 bases to trimming and J lost 4 bases; unmatched junction nucleotides: 16. This record comes from a study of CD8 T cells in ankylosing spondylitis. Broader study findings: Disease-associated clones were CD8+ and fairly uncommon in peripheral blood. Reports say disease-linked clones showed up significantly more in matched ankylosing spondylitis synovial fluid. Made up of under ten highly homologous variants, a TCR beta motif appeared characteristic of ankylosing spondylitis blood.

Quantitative barcoded 5'-RACE was used to prepare TCR beta libraries. TCRdb re-called the 5' RACE reads with MiXCR, one entry per CDR3 protein. The sample includes about 340,000 distinct CDR3 sequences, about 15% of them seen just once. The TCR comes from a male donor with ankylosing spondylitis or in good health (not recorded which). The chain combines TRBV11-2 with TRBJ2-3, with 10 bases lining up with TRBD2. Material: blood, either unsorted or a sorted T cell fraction (not recorded which). The CDR3 DNA reads as TGTGCCAGCAGCTTGACCGCGGGACTAGCGAGCCTCACGGCAGATACGCAGTATTTT. Translated, it gives CASSLTAGLASLTADTQYF.